The clone carrying this T cell receptor (beta chain) was detected a few times. Its antigen is undetermined. Averaging about 116 mL, one heparinised blood draw came from each individual donor. Markers CD45RO/CCR7/CD25/CD127/CD95/CD27 served to sort CD4+ naive, central memory, regulatory and stem cell-like memory cells. These data come from a study of beta chain features in type 1 diabetes. Germline CDR1 reads LGHNT; CDR2 reads FRNRAP. The J segment lost 7 bases and the V segment lost 6 bases, leaving 5 bases of the junction unmatched. This CDR3 is built from 13 residues. Every isolated RNA sample was fully reverse transcribed, so sequencing captured expressed TCRB transcripts. Clones were sequenced by immunoSEQ multiplex PCR, and TCRdb holds only the in-frame ones, with some missing. Found here are around 160,000 clones, under 60% of them singletons; the top ten hold under 0.5%. Overall study results and limits: Researchers could not determine here whether HLA type influences TCRB rearrangement.

This receptor was identified in a young man in good health. This chain links TRBV12-5 with TRBJ2-2, with TRBD1 matching 7 bases. Sequencing used Tregs from blood. The chain's CDR3 is CASGPTGLGELFF. CDR3 in DNA: TGTGCTAGTGGGCCGACAGGGCTCGGGGAGCTGTTTTTT.